A single sample is the source of the 8 T cell receptor beta chains below, sequenced in a study of OX40 agonist ivuxolimab in advanced cancers. Profiling relied on immunoSEQ multiplex PCR, and the TCRdb table lists in-frame clones only, not all of them. The sample lists tens of thousands of clones, 84% occurring once. The source was CD4+ or CD8+ T cells sorted from blood, collected in a trial of the OX40 agonist ivuxolimab. These receptors were obtained from an adult with an advanced solid tumor such as melanoma, head and neck, liver or kidney cancer.

The DNA for the CDR3 is TGTGCCAGTAAGTTTTATGGACAGACTAATCAGCCCCAGCATTTT. Residues: CASKFYGQTNQPQHF. The chain has TRBV19 and TRBJ1-5, with D tentatively TRBD1 (6 bases). Germline V CDR1 and CDR2: LNHDA, SQIVND (reference sequence). The CDR3 runs 15 residues. Between the trimmed V and J ends, which lost 7 bases and 4 bases, there was a span of 17 bases. Together with reference TRBV19 and TRBJ1-5, the CDR3 gives the full variable domain: DGGITQSPKYLFRKEGQNVTLSCEQNLNHDAMYWYRQDPGQGLRLIYYSQIVNDFQKGDIAEGYSVSREKKESFPLTVTSAQKNPTAFYLCASKFYGQTNQPQHFGDGTRLSIL.

The table lists this clone with a count of one. V usage is TRBV11-2 and J usage is TRBJ2-7; 7 bases are a match to TRBD2. This CDR3 is 14 amino acids long. J gave up 2 bases and V 2 bases, and 3 bases lay outside the gene matches. Germline CDR1 SGHAT, CDR2 FQNNGV. In DNA form, the CDR3 reads TGTGCCAGCAGCTTACGACGGGGGGCCTACGAGCAGTACTTC. Translating gives CASSLRRGAYEQYF.

This clone was observed a handful of times. This chain joins TRBV6-1 and TRBJ1-4; D might be TRBD1 (5 bases). V shed 9 bases and J shed 5 bases, with 16 bases lying between them. The CDR3 extends over 14 amino acids. The germline V gene has CDR1 MNHNS and CDR2 SASEGT. The CDR3 sequence is CASTATWGNEKLFF. As DNA, the CDR3 is TGTGCCAGTACCGCAACATGGGGGAATGAAAAACTGTTTTTT.

This clone has ten or more counts. The chain uses TRBV28 and TRBJ1-1; D not resolved. Germline-derived CDR1 and CDR2 are MDHEN and SYDVKM. CDR3 length: 12 amino acids. The V end lost 6 bases, the J end lost 8 bases, and 13 bases lay between the germline ends. The CDR3 coding sequence is TGTGCCAGCAGCTCTAATAAGTACGAAGCTTTCTTT. It translates to CASSSNKYEAFF.

This clone was observed a single time. The rearrangement links TRBV5-4 to TRBJ1-2; the D gene is possibly TRBD1 (6 bases). Trimming pared 0 bases from V and 2 bases from J, leaving 8 bases between. Germline loops: CDR1 SGHNT, CDR2 YYREEE (reference sequence). The CDR3 is 14 amino acids. The CDR3 region has the DNA TGTGCCAGCAGCTTGGACAGGGTCAACTATGGCTACACCTTC. Translated, it gives CASSLDRVNYGYTF.

V usage is TRBV21-1 and J usage is TRBJ2-5; the table's D call TRBD1 went unverified against the DNA. TRBV21-1 is a listed pseudogene. CDR3 size: 14 residues. The CDR3 coding sequence is TGTGCCAGCCTTCCAAGACAGCCCCAAGAGACCCAGTACTTC. It yields the protein CASLPRQPQETQYF.

The J gene is TRBJ2-2, the V gene TRBV28; weak D call: TRBD2 (5 bases). V was cut by 6 bases and J by 5 bases, with 22 bases left in between. Germline assignment: CDR1 MDHEN and CDR2 SYDVKM. The CDR3 runs to 17 residues. This CDR3 is CASSNLGSAKSTGELFF. In DNA, the CDR3 is TGTGCCAGCAGCAACCTAGGGAGCGCAAAATCAACCGGGGAGCTGTTTTTT.

The chain combines TRBV4-2 with TRBJ1-3; D ambiguous. The V end lost 2 bases, the J end lost 2 bases, and 10 bases lay between the germline ends. The CDR3 sequence is 15 residues long. From germline, CDR1 is LGHNA and CDR2 YNFKEQ. This CDR3 is CASSQSWTPGNTIYF. The CDR3 DNA is TGTGCCAGCAGCCAAAGTTGGACCCCTGGAAACACCATATATTTT.